Listed below are T cell receptor beta chains from one sample, sequenced in a study of blood T cell repertoires in COVID-19. Generated by immunoSEQ multiplex PCR, the TCRdb table keeps only in-frame clones and is missing some. Among about 220,000 clones listed, 82% were seen once. Sequencing was done on a sample of PBMCs or T cells enriched from blood (not recorded which). These receptor sequences come from a woman aged 55-75 years who had recovered from COVID-19. Both conserved end residues are part of each CDR3. A D gene is named only where the DNA matches it firmly. Clone size is not always given. Where it is, it says once, few, many or a class for expanded clones.

j_gene	abundance	v_gene	d_gene	CDR3nt	CDR3aa
TRBJ2-1	.	TRBV10-2	.	TGCGCCAGCAGTGACACAGGGCGCGAGCAGTTCTTC	CASSDTGREQFF
TRBJ2-5	.	TRBV12-5	TRBD2	TGTGCTAGTGACAACGGGGGGGCGGGAGAGACCCAGTACTTC	CASDNGGAGETQYF
TRBJ2-1	.	TRBV7-2	TRBD1	TGTGCCAGCAGTGACAGATCAGGGACAGGGGTTCATGAGCAGTTCTTC	CASSDRSGTGVHEQFF
TRBJ2-1	.	TRBV7-3	TRBD2	TGTGCCAGCAGCTTAAGGCCCGGGACTAGCGGGGTTGGGCAGTTCTTC	CASSLRPGTSGVGQFF
TRBJ1-2	.	TRBV19	TRBD1	TGTGCCAGTAGTATAGATTTGGTCGACAGGGGGCATGGCTACACCTTC	CASSIDLVDRGHGYTF
TRBJ2-1	once	TRBV11-2	TRBD1	TGTGCCAGCAGTAAAGACAGGGTGAATGAGCAGTTCTTC	CASSKDRVNEQFF
TRBJ1-1	.	TRBV5-1	.	TGCGCCAGCAGCATGGACAGCTTGAACACTGAAGCTTTCTTT	CASSMDSLNTEAFF
TRBJ1-1	.	TRBV9	TRBD1	TGTGCCAGCAGCCTCCGGGACAGGGGAATGAACACTGAAGCTTTCTTT	CASSLRDRGMNTEAFF
TRBJ1-5	.	TRBV18	.	TGTGCCAGCTCTAGCCAAGGTCAGCCCCAGCATTTT	CASSSQGQPQHF
TRBJ1-4	.	TRBV7-9	TRBD1	TGTGCCAGCAGGCTATCCGGGACAGGGAGTATTCGACGAAGTGAAAAACTGTTTTTT	CASRLSGTGSIRRSEKLFF
TRBJ2-1	.	TRBV14	.	TGTGCCAGCAGCCAAGCACTAGCAGGATCAAATGAGCAGTTCTTC	CASSQALAGSNEQFF
TRBJ2-5	once	TRBV27	.	TGTGCCAGCAGAAACCCGGGACTTAGGGAGACCCAGTACTTC	CASRNPGLRETQYF
TRBJ2-3	.	TRBV2	.	TGTGCCAGCAGTGACAACGGGAATACGCAGTATTTT	CASSDNGNTQYF
TRBJ2-3	.	TRBV11-2	.	TGTGCCAGCAGCTTACAGGCCGCAGATACGCAGTATTTT	CASSLQAADTQYF
TRBJ2-2	.	TRBV7-6	.	TGTGCCAGCAGCTTAGGTGGGCAGGCCACCGGGGAGCTGTTTTTT	CASSLGGQATGELFF
TRBJ2-1	.	TRBV7-9	TRBD2	TGTGCCAGCAGCTCCCTAGCGGGGGGCCTCAACAATGAGCAGTTCTTC	CASSSLAGGLNNEQFF
TRBJ1-1	.	TRBV19	.	TGTGCCAGTAGTTCGGTTGCGAACACTGAAGCTTTCTTT	CASSSVANTEAFF
TRBJ1-1	.	TRBV7-3	.	TGTGCCAGCAGGGAGACCCTTAACACTGAAGCTTTCTTT	CASRETLNTEAFF
TRBJ2-7	.	TRBV11-3	TRBD1	TGTGCCAGCAGCCGCGACAGGGGGTCTAACTACGAGCAGTACTTC	CASSRDRGSNYEQYF
TRBJ2-7	.	TRBV27	.	TGTGCCAGCAGTTCAGGGTCGTGGTACGAGCAGTACTTC	CASSSGSWYEQYF
TRBJ2-5	.	TRBV19	TRBD2	TGTGCCAGTAACCCGAGCGGGAGGGCGGGAGAGACCCAGTACTTC	CASNPSGRAGETQYF
TRBJ1-1	.	TRBV3-1/TRBV3-2	TRBD1	TGTGCCAGCAGCCCCCGGGACAGGGGATCGACTGAAGCTTTCTTT	CASSPRDRGSTEAFF
TRBJ2-7	.	TRBV27	.	TGTGCCAGCAGTTCCTCGACAGGAAGCTCCTACGAGCAGTACTTC	CASSSSTGSSYEQYF
TRBJ2-5	.	TRBV25-1	.	TGTGCCAGCAGTTTACAAGAGACCCAGTACTTC	CASSLQETQYF
TRBJ2-7	once	TRBV2	.	TGTGCCAGCAGTGGGGGGCGGCCTCCCTACGAGCAGTACTTC	CASSGGRPPYEQYF
TRBJ2-2	.	TRBV29-1	.	TGCAGCGTTTCAGCGATCGGGTCAGGGAACCTGCCGAACACCGGGGAGCTGTTTTTT	CSVSAIGSGNLPNTGELFF
TRBJ2-7	.	TRBV5-4	.	TGTGCCAGCAGCTTGGCACCAGAATACGAGCAGTACTTC	CASSLAPEYEQYF
TRBJ1-2	few	TRBV7-8	.	TGTGCCAGCAGCCACGGCGGACTCTATGGCTACACCTTC	CASSHGGLYGYTF
TRBJ2-7	.	TRBV29-1	.	TGCAGCGTTAGTGCAGGGAGGATCTACGAGCAGTACTTC	CSVSAGRIYEQYF
TRBJ1-1	.	TRBV18	.	TGTGCCAGCTCACCACTGGGGGGTCGCGGGATGAACACTGAAGCTTTCTTT	CASSPLGGRGMNTEAFF
TRBJ1-1	.	TRBV5-1	.	TGCGCCAGCAGCTTGCGACAGATGAACACTGAAGCTTTCTTT	CASSLRQMNTEAFF
TRBJ1-5	.	TRBV15	.	TGTGCCACCAGCAGGGACATTTATCAGCCCCAGCATTTT	CATSRDIYQPQHF
TRBJ2-6	once	TRBV15	.	TGTGCCACCAGCAGAGATTGGGCCCTGGGAGGTTCTGGGGCCAACGTCCTGACTTTC	CATSRDWALGGSGANVLTF
TRBJ2-5	.	TRBV27	TRBD1	TGTGCCAGCAGTGGTCCTACAGGGGGGACGGGGGAGACCCAGTACTTC	CASSGPTGGTGETQYF
TRBJ1-2	few	TRBV6-5	TRBD1	TGTGCCAGCAGTTACCCCCCGGACAGGGGTTCCTATGGCTACACCTTC	CASSYPPDRGSYGYTF
TRBJ2-1	.	TRBV20-1	TRBD2	TGCAGTGCTAGTGGGACTAGCCAGCAGTTCTTC	CSASGTSQQFF
TRBJ2-2	.	TRBV10-1	.	TGCGCCAGCAGTGGTGTGATAAGCCAGGGATTTAGCGGGGAGCTGTTTTTT	CASSGVISQGFSGELFF
TRBJ2-5	.	TRBV7-6	.	TGTGCCAGCAGCTTAAGGCGGCAAGAGACCCAGTACTTC	CASSLRRQETQYF
TRBJ1-1	few	TRBV9	TRBD1	TGTGCCAGCAGCGTTACAGGGGCCAACACTGAAGCTTTCTTT	CASSVTGANTEAFF
TRBJ2-1	.	TRBV5-5	.	TGTGCCAGCAGCTTCTGGGTAGCGGAGATTAATGAGCAGTTCTTC	CASSFWVAEINEQFF
TRBJ2-6	.	TRBV12-5	TRBD1	TGTGCTAGTGGTTTGGTCCGCGGACAGGGATCTACTGGGGTCAACGTCCTGACTTTC	CASGLVRGQGSTGVNVLTF
TRBJ2-1	.	TRBV29-1	TRBD2	TGCAGCGTTTCTAGCGGGAGGGCCAGGGAGCAGTTCTTC	CSVSSGRAREQFF
TRBJ1-2	.	TRBV3-1/TRBV3-2	TRBD1	TGTGCCAGCAGCCAAGGTCCACAGGGGGACTATGGCTACACCTTC	CASSQGPQGDYGYTF
TRBJ1-2	.	TRBV28	.	TGTGCCAGCAGTTTAGAGGTCCCAGGGCTCCCCTATGGCTACACCTTC	CASSLEVPGLPYGYTF
TRBJ2-1	once	TRBV7-2	.	TGTGCCAGCATGGTAAGGGGTTTCCCCTACAATGAGCAGTTCTTC	CASMVRGFPYNEQFF
TRBJ2-7	.	TRBV5-5	.	TGTGCCAGCAGCTTTGTCGGACAGCCCTACGAGCAGTACTTC	CASSFVGQPYEQYF
TRBJ1-2	.	TRBV5-4	TRBD1	TGTGCCAGCAGCTTCTGGACAGGGGGCTATGGCTACACCTTC	CASSFWTGGYGYTF
TRBJ2-7	once	TRBV7-9	TRBD1	TGTGCCAGCAGCTTGGGACAGGGGAACTACGAGCAGTACTTC	CASSLGQGNYEQYF
TRBJ2-3	few	TRBV9	TRBD2	TGTGCCAGCAGCCCACCTAGCGGGGGGGCCACAGATACGCAGTATTTT	CASSPPSGGATDTQYF
TRBJ2-7	once	TRBV18	TRBD2	TGTGCCAGCTCACCACGAAGCGGGAGGGTGTCGTACGAGCAGTACTTC	CASSPRSGRVSYEQYF
TRBJ1-1	.	TRBV7-2	TRBD1	TGTGCCAGCAGCTGGACAGGGTCTGAAGCTTTCTTT	CASSWTGSEAFF
TRBJ1-4	.	TRBV10-3	TRBD1	TGTGCCATCAGGTCGGACAGGGTTAGTGGTAATGAAAAACTGTTTTTT	CAIRSDRVSGNEKLFF
TRBJ2-2	.	TRBV5-1	TRBD1	TGCGCCAGCAAGCAGGGGGACGGCGGATTGAGCACCGGGGAGCTGTTTTTT	CASKQGDGGLSTGELFF
TRBJ2-1	.	TRBV7-2	.	TGTGCCAGCAAGAAGGGCGGGTCCTACAATGAGCAGTTCTTC	CASKKGGSYNEQFF
TRBJ1-3	few	TRBV19	.	TGTGCCAGTAGTATGCAGCGAAACTCTGGAAACACCATATATTTT	CASSMQRNSGNTIYF
TRBJ1-5	.	TRBV6-5	.	TGTGCCAGCAGTTACCTGCGGGGGGCCAATCAGCCCCAGCATTTT	CASSYLRGANQPQHF
TRBJ2-5	.	TRBV11-2	TRBD2	TGTGCCAGCAGCACGGGACTAGCGGGAGGGGAGACCCAGTACTTC	CASSTGLAGGETQYF
TRBJ1-5	.	TRBV15	.	TGTGCCACCAGCAGAGCCCGGAGGGGTAATAGCAATCAGCCCCAGCATTTT	CATSRARRGNSNQPQHF
TRBJ2-3	.	TRBV19	TRBD2	TGTGCCAGTAGTATAGGTATAGCGGGGGGGACAGATACGCAGTATTTT	CASSIGIAGGTDTQYF